Included here is one T cell receptor beta chain sequence, with context. The antigen remains undetermined. Sampling involved one blood draw (roughly 2.4 ml) for every donor. Skipping T cell sorting, the study isolated total RNA directly from whole blood. From germline, CDR1 is PRHDT and CDR2 FYEKMQ (reference sequence). This CDR3 spans 16 amino acids. This specimen belongs to a study of monozygotic twins with inflammatory bowel disease. The study, taken as a whole, reports: Distinct T cell subtypes could not be told apart. Healthy co-twins had higher TCRbeta inverse Simpson diversity than their IBD twins.

TCRdb reprocessed the 5' RACE reads and reports one entry per CDR3 protein, with no DNA. The sample has about 93,000 distinct CDR3 sequences. The sequenced material came from blood. The receptor comes from a human donor with ulcerative colitis or Crohn's disease, or a healthy co-twin of an affected twin (not recorded which). The chain joins TRBV13 to TRBJ1-4; TCRdb outputs TRBD1, but without DNA this stays unchecked. The CDR3 protein is CASSSRPDGNNEKLFF.